Listed below are T cell receptor beta chains from one sample, sequenced in a study of vaccination and CD4 T cells after COVID-19. TCRdb used MiXCR to reprocess the PCR reads, holding one entry per CDR3 protein. Among over 9,000 distinct CDR3 sequences listed, around 53% were seen once. What these receptors recognize is not known. The sequenced sample consisted of CD4+ T cells from blood, cultured in vitro. These receptors all come from a human donor who had recovered from COVID-19. The CDR3 runs from the conserved cysteine through the conserved F or W. Fields, in order: J gene, V gene, CDR3 protein.

j_gene: TRBJ2-3; v_gene: TRBV7-3; CDR3aa: CASSRQGATDTQYF
j_gene: TRBJ2-4; v_gene: TRBV15; CDR3aa: CATSRDNLGLRILAKNIQYF
j_gene: TRBJ1-4; v_gene: TRBV7-9; CDR3aa: CASSLVGTSEKLFF
j_gene: TRBJ2-1; v_gene: TRBV7-2; CDR3aa: CASSSLGRGSLNEQFF
j_gene: TRBJ2-7; v_gene: TRBV20-1; CDR3aa: CSSPGQGTYEQYF
j_gene: TRBJ1-1; v_gene: TRBV7-2; CDR3aa: CASSADMNTEAFF
j_gene: TRBJ2-5; v_gene: TRBV20-1; CDR3aa: CSADEGARETQYF
j_gene: TRBJ2-2; v_gene: TRBV20-1; CDR3aa: CSAGGGRPGGGTGELFF
j_gene: TRBJ2-2; v_gene: TRBV6-1; CDR3aa: CASSEGTGDTGELFF
j_gene: TRBJ1-5; v_gene: TRBV7-2; CDR3aa: CASSLAGGHGNQPQHF
j_gene: TRBJ2-7; v_gene: TRBV20-1; CDR3aa: CSAWLPGVSEQYF
j_gene: TRBJ2-5; v_gene: TRBV5-1; CDR3aa: CASSGRLAGMETQYF
j_gene: TRBJ2-7; v_gene: TRBV28; CDR3aa: CASSLRGGSYEQYF
j_gene: TRBJ2-4; v_gene: TRBV20-1; CDR3aa: CSVGGKNIQYF
j_gene: TRBJ2-7; v_gene: TRBV5-6; CDR3aa: CASSLLTGGAYEQYF
j_gene: TRBJ1-5; v_gene: TRBV30; CDR3aa: CAWSQGRKNQPQHF
j_gene: TRBJ2-1; v_gene: TRBV11-2; CDR3aa: CASSLGWDGYNEQLF
j_gene: TRBJ2-5; v_gene: TRBV7-9; CDR3aa: CASSFGLAGGETQYF
j_gene: TRBJ2-7; v_gene: TRBV20-1; CDR3aa: CSADRGIEEEQYF
j_gene: TRBJ1-2; v_gene: TRBV15; CDR3aa: CATSRDQGNYGYTF
j_gene: TRBJ2-5; v_gene: TRBV11-2; CDR3aa: CASSLGTSGRQETQYF
j_gene: TRBJ1-2; v_gene: TRBV28; CDR3aa: CASSILVGGYTF
j_gene: TRBJ2-7; v_gene: TRBV6-1; CDR3aa: CASSPGSSFYEQYF
j_gene: TRBJ2-1; v_gene: TRBV20-1; CDR3aa: CSAEDRGYNEQFF
j_gene: TRBJ2-3; v_gene: TRBV10-1; CDR3aa: CASSDFSDTQYF
j_gene: TRBJ2-1; v_gene: TRBV30; CDR3aa: CALSRGYNEQFF
j_gene: TRBJ2-1; v_gene: TRBV7-3; CDR3aa: CASSSGLARGVEQFF
j_gene: TRBJ2-7; v_gene: TRBV15; CDR3aa: CATSRSGPHYEQYF
j_gene: TRBJ2-3; v_gene: TRBV30; CDR3aa: CAWRVWREGTDTQYF
j_gene: TRBJ2-5; v_gene: TRBV2; CDR3aa: CASSGEGETQYF
j_gene: TRBJ2-7; v_gene: TRBV28; CDR3aa: CASTLTGRSSYEQYF
j_gene: TRBJ1-2; v_gene: TRBV20-1; CDR3aa: CSAHVGGLYGYTF
j_gene: TRBJ1-5; v_gene: TRBV4-2; CDR3aa: CASRRDRGSNQPQHF
j_gene: TRBJ2-3; v_gene: TRBV12-3/TRBV12-4; CDR3aa: CASSSTDTQYF
j_gene: TRBJ2-1; v_gene: TRBV7-9; CDR3aa: CASSFSWSMSYNEQFF
j_gene: TRBJ2-3; v_gene: TRBV28; CDR3aa: CASSPTGGGVDTQYF
j_gene: TRBJ1-2; v_gene: TRBV3-1; CDR3aa: CASTPSSTNYGYTF
j_gene: TRBJ1-2; v_gene: TRBV2; CDR3aa: CASSGAGGRNGYTF
j_gene: TRBJ2-6; v_gene: TRBV27; CDR3aa: CASSLTGVPGANVLTF
j_gene: TRBJ1-2; v_gene: TRBV20-1; CDR3aa: CSARRVGIYGYTF
j_gene: TRBJ2-5; v_gene: TRBV20-1; CDR3aa: CSARRGGFKETQYF
j_gene: TRBJ2-5; v_gene: TRBV5-1; CDR3aa: CASSLEGPPGETQYF
j_gene: TRBJ2-2; v_gene: TRBV7-9; CDR3aa: CASTPGRQGPGELFF
j_gene: TRBJ2-2; v_gene: TRBV24-1; CDR3aa: CATSARPPNTGELFF
j_gene: TRBJ1-2; v_gene: TRBV2; CDR3aa: CASSPDRGLGYGYTF
j_gene: TRBJ1-2; v_gene: TRBV20-1; CDR3aa: CSARDYNGYTF
j_gene: TRBJ1-5; v_gene: TRBV18; CDR3aa: CASSADQAIQPQHF
j_gene: TRBJ2-3; v_gene: TRBV6-5; CDR3aa: CASSYSAGGYTDTQYF
j_gene: TRBJ1-1; v_gene: TRBV2; CDR3aa: CASSEARGSGFF
j_gene: TRBJ2-3; v_gene: TRBV11-2; CDR3aa: CASSPLGTDRDTQYF
j_gene: TRBJ1-2; v_gene: TRBV30; CDR3aa: CAWSVQGWGGYTF
j_gene: TRBJ2-4; v_gene: TRBV15; CDR3aa: CATGREYSGLAKNIQYF
j_gene: TRBJ2-1; v_gene: TRBV15; CDR3aa: CATSRGASGRLWNEQFF
j_gene: TRBJ1-5; v_gene: TRBV15; CDR3aa: CATSRDLIRMGNQPQHF